The clone carrying this T cell receptor beta chain was found a few times. Its antigen is unidentified. TCRdb itself ran the reads through MiXCR, one entry per CDR3 protein. The table lists under 800,000 distinct CDR3 sequences, 20% to 30% of them singletons. This specimen belongs to a study of T cell repertoires in cytomegalovirus infection. About the research overall: Carrying CMV and the relevant HLA type showed in public TCR beta signatures. Overall study results and limits: Summed frequency of public TCR beta families distinguished CMV carriers with the relevant HLA. The study found HLA-C-restricted CMV-specific TCR beta clonotypes dominating the ex vivo response.

The CDR3 extends over 15 amino acids. Trimming removed 5 bases at V and 0 bases at J, with 13 bases between. CDR1 is MNHNY and CDR2 is SVGAGI in the germline V gene (reference sequence). The TCR was taken from a human donor in good health (CMV status not recorded). Some clones in this sample may be carry-over from other donors' samples. V gene TRBV6-6 combines with J gene TRBJ1-2; D is unclear. Sequenced sample: CD8+ T cells from PBMCs. CDR3 nucleotides: TGTGCCAGCAGTCCCCCGCTGGGGACTAACTATGGCTACACCTTC. It codes for CASSPPLGTNYGYTF.